This TCR beta chain was recovered during a study of control samples from healthy donors and cancer patients (dated by TCRdb to 2020 to 2021). Note on this clone: Its antigen is not yet known. The input lacks base qualities; no much larger clone sits a single base away.

The library relied on the immunoSEQ multiplex PCR assay. The table comes from immuneACCESS by way of TCRdb, which keeps in-frame sequences with V and J called. Part of the clones is missing from these tables; in studies checked, under half for an unresolved V gene and the rest for unknown reasons. For this sample the table gives about 49,000 clones, of which more than 80% were detected only once. The ten largest clones represent around 0.8% of the sample. CDR1 SGHVS and CDR2 FNYEAQ are derived from the germline V gene. The V end loses 4 bases and the J end loses 5 bases, and a stretch of 18 bases separates them. The CDR3 has 16 amino acids, counting the end cysteine and phenylalanine. Just the 48-base CDR3 DNA is kept, in frame starting at base 1.

Here the chain combines TRBV7-6 and TRBJ2-1; a weak D assignment points to TRBD2 (5 bases agree). The sequence came from a young man with colorectal cancer. The sample was PBMCs. For the CDR3, the sequence is CASSSLWTYENNEQFF. Here is the DNA: TGTGCCAGCAGCTCCCTTTGGACTTACGAGAACAATGAGCAGTTCTTC.